This is a list of T cell receptor beta chains from one sample in a study of graft-versus-host responses after intestinal transplantation. The antigens of these receptors remain unknown. This table comes from immunoSEQ multiplex PCR, and its TCRdb copy is limited to in-frame clones, with some not included. This sample carries some 85,000 clones, 92% of them seen once, and the ten largest clones take around 0.36%. Sample: unstimulated CD8+ T cells sorted from spleen or lymph node cells, taken before transplant. The source of these receptors is a human donor who was the organ donor for an intestinal transplant. The CDR3 runs from the conserved cysteine through the conserved F or W. The order of the fields is V gene, CDR3 protein.

>TRBV2
CASRRQGHPYEQYF
>TRBV14
CASSPHWLGTGELFF
>TRBV7-3
CASSAGGTGELFF
>TRBV9
CASSVGGDNEQFF
>TRBV4-1
CASSQVGGNEKLFF
>TRBV5-1
CASSLSRGGYNEQFF
>TRBV28
CASSQLEELAGYTF
>TRBV13
CASSARDREVEQYF
>TRBV4-1
CASSPRGIEQFF
>TRBV6-6
CASSYRGADEQYF
>TRBV4-1
CASSHSGTGMEAFF
>TRBV6-6
CASSEGLETDTQYF
>TRBV7-2
CASSLTGGASYEQYF